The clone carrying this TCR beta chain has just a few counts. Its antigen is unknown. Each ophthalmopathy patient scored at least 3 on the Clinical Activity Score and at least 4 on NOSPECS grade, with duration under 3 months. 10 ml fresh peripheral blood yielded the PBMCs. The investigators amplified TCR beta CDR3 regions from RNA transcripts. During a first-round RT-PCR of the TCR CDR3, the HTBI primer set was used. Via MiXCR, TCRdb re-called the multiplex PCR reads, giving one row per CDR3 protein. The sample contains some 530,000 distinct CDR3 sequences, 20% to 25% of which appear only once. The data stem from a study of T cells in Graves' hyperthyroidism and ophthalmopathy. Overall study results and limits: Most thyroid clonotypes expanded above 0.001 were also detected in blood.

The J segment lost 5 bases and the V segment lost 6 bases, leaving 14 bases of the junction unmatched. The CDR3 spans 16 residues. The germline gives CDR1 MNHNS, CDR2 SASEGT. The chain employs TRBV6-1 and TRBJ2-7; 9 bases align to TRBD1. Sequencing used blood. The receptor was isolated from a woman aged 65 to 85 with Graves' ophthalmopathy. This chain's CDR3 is CASREGMGTGTHEQYF. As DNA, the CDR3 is TGTGCCAGCAGAGAGGGGATGGGGACAGGGACCCACGAGCAGTACTTC.